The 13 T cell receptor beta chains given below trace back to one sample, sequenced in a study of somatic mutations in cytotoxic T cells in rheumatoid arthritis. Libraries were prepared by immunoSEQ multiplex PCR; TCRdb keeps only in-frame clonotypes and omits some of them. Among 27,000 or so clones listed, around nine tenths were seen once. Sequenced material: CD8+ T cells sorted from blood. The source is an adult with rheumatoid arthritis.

For the CDR3, the DNA is TGCGCCAGCAGCCAGTCTAGCGGGACCTACGAGCAGTACTTC. Amino acids: CASSQSSGTYEQYF. J is TRBJ2-7 and V is TRBV5-1; 9 nucleotides line up with TRBD2. CDR3 length: 14 amino acids. Trimming at V came to 4 bases and at J to 2 bases, leaving 4 bases not matched to a gene. CDR1 SGHRS and CDR2 YFSETQ come from the germline V gene.

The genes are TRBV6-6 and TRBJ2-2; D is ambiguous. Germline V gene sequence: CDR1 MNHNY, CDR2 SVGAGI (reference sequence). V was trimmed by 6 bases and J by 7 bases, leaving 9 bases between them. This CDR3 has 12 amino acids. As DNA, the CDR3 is TGTGCCAGCAGCCTAACGGGCGGGGAGCTGTTTTTT. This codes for CASSLTGGELFF.

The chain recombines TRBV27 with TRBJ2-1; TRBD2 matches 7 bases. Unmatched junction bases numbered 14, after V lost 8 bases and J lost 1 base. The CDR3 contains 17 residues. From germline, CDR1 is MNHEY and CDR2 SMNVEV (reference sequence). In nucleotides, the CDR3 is TGTGCCAGCCGCTCGGATCTAGCGGAAACTTCCTACAATGAGCAGTTCTTC. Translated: CASRSDLAETSYNEQFF.

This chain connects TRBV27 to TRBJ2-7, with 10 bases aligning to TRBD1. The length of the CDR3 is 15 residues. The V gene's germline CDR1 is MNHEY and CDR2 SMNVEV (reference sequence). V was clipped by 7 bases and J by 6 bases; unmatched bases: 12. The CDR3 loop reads CASISFGTGVGEQYF. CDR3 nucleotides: TGTGCCAGCATAAGTTTCGGGACAGGGGTAGGCGAGCAGTACTTC.

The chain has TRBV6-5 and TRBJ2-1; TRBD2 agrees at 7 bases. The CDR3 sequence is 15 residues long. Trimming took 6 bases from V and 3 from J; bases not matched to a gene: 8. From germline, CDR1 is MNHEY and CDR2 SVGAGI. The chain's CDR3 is CASRLSGMGYNEQFF. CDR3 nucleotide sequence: TGTGCCAGCAGGTTGAGCGGGATGGGCTACAATGAGCAGTTCTTC.

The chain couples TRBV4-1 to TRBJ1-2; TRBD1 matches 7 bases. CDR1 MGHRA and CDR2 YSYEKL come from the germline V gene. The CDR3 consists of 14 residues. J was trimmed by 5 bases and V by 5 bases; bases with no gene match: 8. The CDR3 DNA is TGCGCCAGCAGCTCAACAGGGGAGAGTTATGGCTACACCTTC. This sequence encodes CASSSTGESYGYTF.

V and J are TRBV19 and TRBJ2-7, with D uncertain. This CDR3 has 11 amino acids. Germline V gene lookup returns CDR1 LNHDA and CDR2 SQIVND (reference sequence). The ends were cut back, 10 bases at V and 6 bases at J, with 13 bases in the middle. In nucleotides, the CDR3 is TGTGCCACCGCGGACGCGGCCGAGCAGTACTTC. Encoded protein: CATADAAEQYF.

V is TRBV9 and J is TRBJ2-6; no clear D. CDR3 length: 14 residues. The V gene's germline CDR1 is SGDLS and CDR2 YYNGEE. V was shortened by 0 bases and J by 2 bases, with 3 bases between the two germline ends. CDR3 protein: CASSVGAGANVLTF. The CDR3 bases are TGTGCCAGCAGCGTAGGAGCTGGGGCCAACGTCCTGACTTTC.

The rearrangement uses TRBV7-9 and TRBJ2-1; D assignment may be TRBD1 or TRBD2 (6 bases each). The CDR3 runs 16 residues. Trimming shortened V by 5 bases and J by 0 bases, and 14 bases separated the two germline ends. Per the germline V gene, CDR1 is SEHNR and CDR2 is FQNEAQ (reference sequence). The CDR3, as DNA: TGTGCCAGCAGCCCAAAAGAGGGGGGCTCCTACAATGAGCAGTTCTTC. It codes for CASSPKEGGSYNEQFF.

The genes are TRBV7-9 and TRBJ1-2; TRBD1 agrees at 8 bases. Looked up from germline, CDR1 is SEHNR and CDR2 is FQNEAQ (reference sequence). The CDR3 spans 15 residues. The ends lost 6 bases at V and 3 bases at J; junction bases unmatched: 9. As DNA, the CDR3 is TGTGCCAGCAGTCAAGCAGGGGGCTCGGACTATGGCTACACCTTC. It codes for CASSQAGGSDYGYTF. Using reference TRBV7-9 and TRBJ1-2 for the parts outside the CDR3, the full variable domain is DTGVSQNPRHKITKRGQNVTFRCDPISEHNRLYWYRQTLGQGPEFLTYFQNEAQLEKSRLLSDRFSAERPKGSFSTLEIQRTEQGDSAMYLCASSQAGGSDYGYTFGSGTRLTVV.

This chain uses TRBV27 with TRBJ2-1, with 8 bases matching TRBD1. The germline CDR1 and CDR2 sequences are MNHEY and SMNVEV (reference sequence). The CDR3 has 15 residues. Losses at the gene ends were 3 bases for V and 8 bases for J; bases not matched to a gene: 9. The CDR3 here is CASSFARQGPYEQFF. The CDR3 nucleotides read TGTGCCAGCAGTTTCGCCCGACAGGGGCCCTATGAGCAGTTCTTC.

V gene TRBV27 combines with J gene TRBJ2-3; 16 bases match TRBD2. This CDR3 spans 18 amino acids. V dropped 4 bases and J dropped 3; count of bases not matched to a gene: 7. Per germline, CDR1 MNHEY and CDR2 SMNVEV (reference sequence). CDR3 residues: CASSSTGLAGGLTDTQYF. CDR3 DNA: TGTGCCAGCAGTTCGACGGGACTAGCGGGGGGGCTTACAGATACGCAGTATTTT.

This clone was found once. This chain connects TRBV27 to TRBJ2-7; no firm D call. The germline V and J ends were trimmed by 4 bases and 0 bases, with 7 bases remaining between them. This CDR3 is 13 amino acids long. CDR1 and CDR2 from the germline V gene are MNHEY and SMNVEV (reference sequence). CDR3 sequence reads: CASSYRSSYEQYF. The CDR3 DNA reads TGTGCCAGCAGTTACCGGAGCTCCTACGAGCAGTACTTC.